A selection of T cell receptor beta chains follows, all from one sample in a study of shared clonotypes between healthy human individuals. Assay: immunoSEQ multiplex PCR; the TCRdb copy retains only in-frame clones and omits some. The sample lists millions of clones; approximately 94% were seen once. The sequenced sample consisted of naive CD8+ T cells from PBMCs. The receptors were sampled from a man between 18 and 35 years old in good health. Some clones in this sample may be carry-over from other donors' samples. CDR3s include the opening cysteine and the closing phenylalanine or tryptophan. D genes are given only for firm matches. The listing skips clone size in some rows; elsewhere it reads once, few, many or a size class.

V gene: TRBV28
J gene: TRBJ2-5
clone size: NA
D gene: TRBD2
CDR3 protein: CASSLAGPYQETQYF
CDR3 DNA: TGTGCCAGCAGCCTAGCGGGACCGTACCAAGAGACCCAGTACTTC

V gene: TRBV27
J gene: TRBJ2-1
clone size: NA
D gene: NA
CDR3 protein: CASVGNEQFF
CDR3 DNA: TGTGCCAGCGTTGGCAATGAGCAGTTCTTC

V gene: TRBV5-1
J gene: TRBJ1-5
clone size: NA
D gene: TRBD1
CDR3 protein: CASSSDGTGNQPQHF
CDR3 DNA: TGCGCCAGCAGCTCTGATGGGACAGGGAATCAGCCCCAGCATTTT

V gene: TRBV19
J gene: TRBJ1-5
clone size: NA
D gene: NA
CDR3 protein: CASSLYWPFGNQPQHF
CDR3 DNA: TGTGCCAGTAGCCTGTATTGGCCATTTGGCAATCAGCCCCAGCATTTT

V gene: TRBV27
J gene: TRBJ2-1
clone size: NA
D gene: TRBD1
CDR3 protein: CASRKTTGGSYNEQFF
CDR3 DNA: TGTGCCAGCAGAAAAACGACAGGGGGGTCCTACAATGAGCAGTTCTTC

V gene: TRBV9
J gene: TRBJ2-3
clone size: NA
D gene: TRBD2
CDR3 protein: CASSPLGSGSRTDTQYF
CDR3 DNA: TGTGCCAGCAGCCCCCTGGGTAGCGGGAGTAGAACAGATACGCAGTATTTT

V gene: TRBV9
J gene: TRBJ2-7
clone size: once
D gene: NA
CDR3 protein: CASSPRGSGTYEQYF
CDR3 DNA: TGTGCCAGCAGCCCCCGAGGTAGCGGCACCTACGAGCAGTACTTC

V gene: TRBV6-6
J gene: TRBJ1-1
clone size: once
D gene: NA
CDR3 protein: CASSLRQSGNTEAFF
CDR3 DNA: TGTGCCAGCAGCCTCAGGCAATCTGGGAACACTGAAGCTTTCTTT

V gene: TRBV4-1
J gene: TRBJ2-1
clone size: NA
D gene: NA
CDR3 protein: CASSPVTGPNEQFF
CDR3 DNA: TGCGCCAGCAGCCCTGTTACAGGGCCGAATGAGCAGTTCTTC

V gene: TRBV14
J gene: TRBJ2-1
clone size: once
D gene: TRBD1
CDR3 protein: CASSRDRAYNEQFF
CDR3 DNA: TGTGCCAGCAGCAGGGACAGAGCCTACAATGAGCAGTTCTTC

V gene: TRBV4-1
J gene: TRBJ1-1
clone size: NA
D gene: NA
CDR3 protein: CASSPSRVSGSEAFF
CDR3 DNA: TGCGCCAGCAGCCCATCCAGGGTAAGTGGTTCTGAAGCTTTCTTT

V gene: TRBV2
J gene: TRBJ2-7
clone size: NA
D gene: NA
CDR3 protein: CASSEGVRGYEQYF
CDR3 DNA: TGTGCCAGCAGTGAAGGAGTGAGGGGCTACGAGCAGTACTTC

V gene: TRBV5-1
J gene: TRBJ2-1
clone size: NA
D gene: TRBD2
CDR3 protein: CASSLATRSGRSYNEQFF
CDR3 DNA: TGCGCCAGCAGCTTGGCTACCCGTAGCGGGAGATCCTACAATGAGCAGTTCTTC

V gene: TRBV19
J gene: TRBJ1-4
clone size: NA
D gene: NA
CDR3 protein: CASTAWTDEKLFF
CDR3 DNA: TGTGCCAGTACCGCGTGGACGGACGAAAAACTGTTTTTT

V gene: TRBV6-1
J gene: TRBJ1-2
clone size: NA
D gene: TRBD1
CDR3 protein: CASSGDRERYTF
CDR3 DNA: TGTGCCAGCAGTGGAGACAGGGAGCGCTACACCTTC

V gene: TRBV21-1
J gene: TRBJ1-1
clone size: NA
D gene: NA
CDR3 protein: CASSKASLQQNTEAFF
CDR3 DNA: TGTGCCAGCAGCAAAGCGAGTCTACAGCAGAACACTGAAGCTTTCTTT

V gene: TRBV4-3
J gene: TRBJ2-3
clone size: NA
D gene: TRBD2
CDR3 protein: CASSQDRPSGYTDTQYF
CDR3 DNA: TGCGCCAGCAGCCAAGATCGGCCTAGCGGTTACACAGATACGCAGTATTTT

V gene: TRBV28
J gene: TRBJ2-7
clone size: NA
D gene: NA
CDR3 protein: CASIPDGTHYEQYF
CDR3 DNA: TGTGCCAGCATACCGGACGGGACCCACTACGAGCAGTACTTC

V gene: TRBV19
J gene: TRBJ1-1
clone size: NA
D gene: NA
CDR3 protein: CASSRGGGTEAFF
CDR3 DNA: TGTGCCAGTAGTAGGGGAGGGGGCACTGAAGCTTTCTTT

V gene: TRBV9
J gene: TRBJ1-1
clone size: NA
D gene: TRBD1
CDR3 protein: CASRAPRGPRTEAFF
CDR3 DNA: TGTGCCAGTCGAGCTCCCAGGGGGCCTCGAACTGAAGCTTTCTTT

V gene: TRBV27
J gene: TRBJ2-5
clone size: NA
D gene: TRBD2
CDR3 protein: CASSLASGIVGTQYF
CDR3 DNA: TGTGCCAGCAGTTTGGCTAGCGGGATCGTAGGGACCCAGTACTTC

V gene: TRBV5-1
J gene: TRBJ2-3
clone size: NA
D gene: TRBD2
CDR3 protein: CASGGTSGDSTDTQYF
CDR3 DNA: TGCGCCAGCGGGGGGACTAGCGGGGACTCCACAGATACGCAGTATTTT

V gene: TRBV19
J gene: TRBJ2-1
clone size: NA
D gene: TRBD1
CDR3 protein: CASSTPGTGWVEQFF
CDR3 DNA: TGTGCCAGTAGTACTCCCGGGACAGGGTGGGTCGAGCAGTTCTTC

V gene: TRBV15
J gene: TRBJ2-7
clone size: NA
D gene: NA
CDR3 protein: CATSRRVQELPYEQYF
CDR3 DNA: TGTGCCACCAGCAGACGCGTTCAGGAGCTCCCCTACGAGCAGTACTTC

V gene: TRBV15
J gene: TRBJ1-3
clone size: once
D gene: NA
CDR3 protein: CATRDSGNTIYF
CDR3 DNA: TGTGCCACCCGTGACTCTGGAAACACCATATATTTT

V gene: TRBV7-9
J gene: TRBJ2-3
clone size: NA
D gene: TRBD1
CDR3 protein: CASSPGQDTDTQYF
CDR3 DNA: TGTGCCAGCAGTCCAGGACAGGACACAGATACGCAGTATTTT

V gene: TRBV7-9
J gene: TRBJ2-5
clone size: NA
D gene: NA
CDR3 protein: CASSDLGAGETQYF
CDR3 DNA: TGTGCCAGCTCCGATCTTGGTGCAGGGGAGACCCAGTACTTC

V gene: TRBV28
J gene: TRBJ2-1
clone size: NA
D gene: TRBD2
CDR3 protein: CASSSSGRANEQFF
CDR3 DNA: TGTGCCAGCAGTTCTAGCGGGAGAGCGAATGAGCAGTTCTTC

V gene: TRBV6-5
J gene: TRBJ2-3
clone size: NA
D gene: NA
CDR3 protein: CASSSIVTDTQYF
CDR3 DNA: TGTGCCAGCAGCTCTATCGTGACAGATACGCAGTATTTT

V gene: TRBV6-1
J gene: TRBJ1-2
clone size: NA
D gene: NA
CDR3 protein: CASSEATQGGYGYTF
CDR3 DNA: TGTGCCAGCAGTGAAGCGACCCAGGGCGGCTATGGCTACACCTTC

V gene: TRBV28
J gene: TRBJ2-5
clone size: NA
D gene: TRBD1
CDR3 protein: CASRVVGQQETQYF
CDR3 DNA: TGTGCCAGCAGGGTAGTGGGACAGCAAGAGACCCAGTACTTC

V gene: TRBV28
J gene: TRBJ2-7
clone size: NA
D gene: NA
CDR3 protein: CASSFGESEQYF
CDR3 DNA: TGTGCCAGCAGTTTTGGGGAGAGCGAGCAGTACTTC

V gene: TRBV11-3
J gene: TRBJ2-7
clone size: once
D gene: NA
CDR3 protein: CASSLDESYEQYF
CDR3 DNA: TGTGCCAGCAGCTTAGATGAGTCCTACGAGCAGTACTTC

V gene: TRBV4-1
J gene: TRBJ2-5
clone size: NA
D gene: NA
CDR3 protein: CASSLSSLRGQETQYF
CDR3 DNA: TGCGCCAGCAGCCTATCTTCCCTTCGGGGCCAAGAGACCCAGTACTTC

V gene: TRBV19
J gene: TRBJ1-5
clone size: NA
D gene: NA
CDR3 protein: CASSIGSGGNQPQHF
CDR3 DNA: TGTGCCAGTAGTATCGGTTCCGGGGGCAATCAGCCCCAGCATTTT

V gene: TRBV11-2
J gene: TRBJ2-7
clone size: NA
D gene: NA
CDR3 protein: CASSYPSGGSYEQYF
CDR3 DNA: TGTGCCAGCAGCTACCCATCGGGCGGCTCCTACGAGCAGTACTTC

V gene: TRBV25-1
J gene: TRBJ1-6
clone size: NA
D gene: TRBD1
CDR3 protein: CASSQTGAYSPLHF
CDR3 DNA: TGTGCCAGCAGTCAGACAGGGGCTTACTCACCCCTCCACTTT

V gene: TRBV7-9
J gene: TRBJ1-1
clone size: NA
D gene: NA
CDR3 protein: CASSLWGARMDTEAFF
CDR3 DNA: TGTGCCAGCAGCTTATGGGGGGCAAGAATGGACACTGAAGCTTTCTTT

V gene: TRBV19
J gene: TRBJ1-2
clone size: NA
D gene: TRBD1
CDR3 protein: CASTIKGQGSYGYTF
CDR3 DNA: TGTGCCAGTACCATAAAGGGACAGGGTAGCTATGGCTACACCTTC

V gene: TRBV27
J gene: TRBJ2-7
clone size: NA
D gene: NA
CDR3 protein: CASSLSASASSYEQYF
CDR3 DNA: TGTGCCAGCAGTTTATCGGCTAGCGCTAGCTCCTACGAGCAGTACTTC

V gene: TRBV25-1
J gene: TRBJ2-7
clone size: NA
D gene: NA
CDR3 protein: CASSVNPYEQYF
CDR3 DNA: TGTGCCAGCAGTGTGAACCCCTACGAGCAGTACTTC

V gene: TRBV2
J gene: TRBJ2-2
clone size: NA
D gene: TRBD1
CDR3 protein: CASSVDRGTPNTGELFF
CDR3 DNA: TGTGCCAGCAGTGTGGACAGGGGGACGCCAAACACCGGGGAGCTGTTTTTT

V gene: TRBV27
J gene: TRBJ2-3
clone size: NA
D gene: TRBD2
CDR3 protein: CASSIYSGREYTDTQYF
CDR3 DNA: TGTGCCAGCAGCATTTATAGCGGGAGGGAGTACACAGATACGCAGTATTTT

V gene: TRBV29-1
J gene: TRBJ2-7
clone size: once
D gene: NA
CDR3 protein: CSVADSYEQYF
CDR3 DNA: TGCAGCGTTGCCGACAGCTACGAGCAGTACTTC

V gene: TRBV19
J gene: TRBJ2-1
clone size: NA
D gene: TRBD2
CDR3 protein: CASSTRPGLAGVGNEQFF
CDR3 DNA: TGTGCCAGTAGTACGAGACCGGGACTAGCGGGAGTGGGGAATGAGCAGTTCTTC

V gene: TRBV27
J gene: TRBJ2-7
clone size: NA
D gene: NA
CDR3 protein: CASSLVGTGNYEQYF
CDR3 DNA: TGTGCCAGCAGTTTGGTCGGGACGGGGAACTACGAGCAGTACTTC

V gene: TRBV5-1
J gene: TRBJ1-2
clone size: once
D gene: NA
CDR3 protein: CASRLSPEQYGYTF
CDR3 DNA: TGCGCCAGCAGACTCTCCCCAGAGCAGTATGGCTACACCTTC

V gene: TRBV10-3
J gene: TRBJ2-7
clone size: NA
D gene: TRBD1
CDR3 protein: CAISETAGGSSYEQYF
CDR3 DNA: TGTGCCATCAGTGAGACGGCAGGGGGTTCGTCCTACGAGCAGTACTTC

V gene: TRBV2
J gene: TRBJ2-1
clone size: NA
D gene: NA
CDR3 protein: CATRYNEQFF
CDR3 DNA: TGTGCCACTCGCTACAATGAGCAGTTCTTC

V gene: TRBV7-9
J gene: TRBJ1-1
clone size: NA
D gene: NA
CDR3 protein: CASSLEWQEAFF
CDR3 DNA: TGTGCCAGCAGCTTAGAGTGGCAAGAAGCTTTCTTT

V gene: TRBV29-1
J gene: TRBJ1-4
clone size: NA
D gene: TRBD1
CDR3 protein: CSVADGQGREKLFF
CDR3 DNA: TGCAGCGTTGCAGACGGACAGGGAAGAGAAAAACTGTTTTTT

V gene: TRBV5-6
J gene: TRBJ1-5
clone size: NA
D gene: NA
CDR3 protein: CASSLGVNQPQHF
CDR3 DNA: TGTGCCAGCAGCTTGGGCGTCAATCAGCCCCAGCATTTT

V gene: TRBV9
J gene: TRBJ2-7
clone size: NA
D gene: NA
CDR3 protein: CASSVGDGYEQYF
CDR3 DNA: TGTGCCAGCAGCGTAGGTGACGGCTACGAGCAGTACTTC

V gene: TRBV18
J gene: TRBJ2-7
clone size: NA
D gene: TRBD1
CDR3 protein: CASSPPPQGAYEQYF
CDR3 DNA: TGTGCCAGCTCACCCCCGCCACAGGGGGCATACGAGCAGTACTTC

V gene: TRBV9
J gene: TRBJ2-3
clone size: NA
D gene: TRBD2
CDR3 protein: CASSHPWAGGEIDTQYF
CDR3 DNA: TGTGCCAGCAGCCACCCCTGGGCGGGAGGGGAAATAGATACGCAGTATTTT

V gene: TRBV7-2
J gene: TRBJ2-5
clone size: once
D gene: TRBD2
CDR3 protein: CASRTLAGGAQYF
CDR3 DNA: TGTGCCAGCAGGACGTTAGCGGGCGGGGCCCAGTACTTC

V gene: TRBV9
J gene: TRBJ1-2
clone size: NA
D gene: NA
CDR3 protein: CASSARGETNYGYTF
CDR3 DNA: TGTGCCAGCAGCGCTAGAGGAGAGACTAACTATGGCTACACCTTC